This TCR beta chain originates from a study of STAT3 mutations in large granular lymphocyte leukemia (dated by TCRdb to between 2019 and 2020). Notes on the research overall: About half of the T-LGLL patients who underwent longitudinal sequencing carried canonical activating STAT3 mutations. One or more immunosuppressive therapy regimens were given to more than half of T-LGLL patients, and hematologic response was seen in 40% of the treated patients. Patients with T-cell large granular lymphocyte leukemia underwent serial deep sequencing of TCRbeta CDR3 and STAT3 to reconstruct clonal hierarchy and dynamics. From an initial cohort of roughly 210 LGL patients, roughly 20 representative T-LGLL cases were picked for longitudinal TCRbeta and STAT3 sequencing. As controls within the study, two patients with natural killer LGL leukemia were also sequenced longitudinally. Each patient was sequenced at an average of around 4 time points, ranging from 2 to 8 samplings.

Of note for this clone: What this receptor recognizes is not known. Base qualities are not recorded, but no much larger clone differs from it by a single base.

TCRbeta libraries were sequenced on an Illumina MiSeq, and an average of about 41,000 productive templates per sample was obtained. TCRbeta CDR3 libraries were generated with the immunoSEQ assay using multiplex PCR amplification. On the authors' methods: Following a previously defined approach, repertoire diversity was calculated, and values close to 0 point to extremely monoclonal samples. TCRdb limited this immuneACCESS table to in-frame rearrangements with V and J called. A share of clones is missing; checked studies link under half to unresolved V genes, and the rest is unexplained. V, J and clone size are those of that table, while D and trimming were read from the DNA. The sample table contains 37,000 or so clones; only one count was recorded for 88% of them. The ten largest clones capture roughly 0.39% of the sample. The same DNA, extracted from blood mononuclear cells, served for both TCR sequencing and STAT3 sequencing.

Spanning cysteine to phenylalanine, the CDR3 consists of 14 amino acids. Solely the CDR3 DNA is kept, with 42 bases framed from the first base. V and J are truncated by 3 bases and 2 bases respectively, leaving an intervening sequence of 10 bases. CDR1 and CDR2, per the germline V gene (reference sequence), are SGHNT and YYREEE. Here is what the overall study found, with its caveats: TCR clonotype switching after therapy was observed in about 35% of the 18 patients, and all newly emerging clones were found to be STAT3 wild type. Because no samples were available when a clone first appeared, clonal expansion was inferred from samplings taken at other points. The linking of therapy response to changes in TCR clonal burden was complicated by variable intervals between samplings and differing treatment regimens. At least one immunodominant TCRbeta clonotype was identified in every T-LGLL patient, and multiple immunodominant subclonotypes were identified in about half of the T-LGLL patients. Because codominant clonotypes persisted in some patients, a small but highly pathogenic clone may have been missed. Several patients had a dominant TCR clone burden greater than the STAT3 mutant burden, which suggests that the STAT3 mutation arose secondarily within a clone that had already expanded.

Here the chain combines TRBV5-4 and TRBJ2-3; a tentative D match to TRBD1 spans 6 bases. The TCR originated in a human donor with T large granular lymphocyte leukemia. Some clones in this sample may be carry-over from other donors' samples. The sequenced sample was PBMCs. The nucleotide sequence is given as TGTGCCAGCAGCTCCGGACAGTACACAGATACGCAGTATTTT. This gives the protein CASSSGQYTDTQYF.